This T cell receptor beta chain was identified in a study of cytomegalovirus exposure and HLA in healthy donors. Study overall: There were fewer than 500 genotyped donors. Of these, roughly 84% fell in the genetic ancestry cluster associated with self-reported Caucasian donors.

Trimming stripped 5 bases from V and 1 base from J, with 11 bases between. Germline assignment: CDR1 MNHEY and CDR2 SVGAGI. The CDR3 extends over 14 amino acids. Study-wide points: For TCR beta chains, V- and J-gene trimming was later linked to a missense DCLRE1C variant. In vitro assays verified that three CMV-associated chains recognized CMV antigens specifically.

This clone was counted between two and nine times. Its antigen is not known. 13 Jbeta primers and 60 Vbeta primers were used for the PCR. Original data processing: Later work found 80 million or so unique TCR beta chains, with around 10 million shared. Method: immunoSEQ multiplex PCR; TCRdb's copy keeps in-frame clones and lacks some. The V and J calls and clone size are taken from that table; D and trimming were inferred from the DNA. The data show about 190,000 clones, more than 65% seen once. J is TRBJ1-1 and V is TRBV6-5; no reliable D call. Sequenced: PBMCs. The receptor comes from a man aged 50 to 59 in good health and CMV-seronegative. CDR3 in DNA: TGTGCCAGCAGTGAACCGGGTAAGAACACTGAAGCTTTCTTT. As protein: CASSEPGKNTEAFF.